The 14 T cell receptor beta chains listed next were all sequenced from one sample in a study of blood T cell repertoires in COVID-19. The protocol was immunoSEQ multiplex PCR, while the TCRdb copy is restricted to in-frame clones and leaves out a portion. The sample lists roughly 150,000 clones, roughly 85% seen once, with over 9.5% in the top ten. The sequenced sample consisted of peripheral blood. The receptors stem from a woman older than 75 with active or convalescent COVID-19.

The table lists this clone with a count of one. J is TRBJ2-1 and V is TRBV3-1 (or the pseudogene TRBV3-2), with TRBD2 as a possible D gene (6 bases). This CDR3 has 16 amino acids. The germline V and J ends were trimmed by 2 bases and 6 bases, with 17 bases remaining between them. CDR1 LGHDT and CDR2 YNNKEL come from the germline V gene (reference sequence). The CDR3 loop reads CASSQLGGVWGNEQFF. CDR3 sequence (DNA): TGTGCCAGCAGCCAATTAGGCGGGGTGTGGGGCAATGAGCAGTTCTTC.

The gene calls are TRBV10-3 and TRBJ2-7, with 10 bases identical to TRBD1. V lost 3 bases to trimming and J lost 6 bases; unmatched junction nucleotides: 8. Germline V gives CDR1 ENHRY, CDR2 SYGVKD. CDR3 length: 15 residues. The DNA of the CDR3 is TGTGCCATCAGTGAAAGGACAGGGGGGGAGGCCGAGCAGTACTTC. Its protein is CAISERTGGEAEQYF.

The CDR3 DNA reads TGTGCCACCAGCAGAGAGAGGGTGGGCATAGATACGCAGTATTTT. This gives the protein CATSRERVGIDTQYF. The gene calls are TRBV15 and TRBJ2-3, with D maybe TRBD2 (5 bases). The CDR3 sequence is 15 residues long. Germline V gene sequence: CDR1 LNHNV, CDR2 YYDKDF (reference sequence). Trimming left V 0 bases short and J 5 bases short, with 12 bases between.

The V and J genes are TRBV4-1 and TRBJ2-7; possibly TRBD2 for D (5 bases). The V end was cut by 0 bases, the J end by 7 bases, with 16 bases between. The V gene's germline CDR1 is MGHRA and CDR2 YSYEKL. The CDR3 runs to 15 residues. CDR3 in amino acids: CASSQDGSRSGEQYF. Written as DNA, the CDR3 is TGCGCCAGCAGCCAAGATGGTAGTCGGAGCGGTGAGCAGTACTTC.

This clone was picked up a small number of times. The V and J genes are TRBV11-3 and TRBJ2-4; 8 bases are shared with TRBD2. The CDR3 contains 18 residues. Trimming removed 3 bases from V and 5 bases from J; junction bases left unmatched: 15. Germline lookup yields CDR1 SGHNT and CDR2 YENEEA. CDR3 sequence (DNA): TGTGCCAGCAGCTTGAAGACTGGGGCGGGAGGCGTGCAAAACATTCAGTACTTC. Its translation is CASSLKTGAGGVQNIQYF.

The chain links TRBV7-6 to TRBJ1-4; 10 bases fit TRBD1. The germline gives CDR1 SGHVS, CDR2 FNYEAQ. The CDR3 has 15 amino acids. The J segment lost 6 bases and the V segment lost 2 bases, leaving 3 bases of the junction unmatched. The CDR3 nucleotides are TGTGCCAGCAGCTTAACCGGGACAGGGGATGAAAAACTGTTTTTT. Translated, it gives CASSLTGTGDEKLFF.

The chain combines TRBV4-1 with TRBJ2-7; 7 nucleotides agree with TRBD1. The CDR3 has 15 residues. V shed 3 bases and J 4 bases; nucleotides not matched to a gene: 9. From germline, CDR1 is MGHRA and CDR2 YSYEKL. For the CDR3, the DNA is TGCGCCAGCAGCCACCCGACAGGGATCCTGTACGAGCAGTACTTC. Translating it yields CASSHPTGILYEQYF.

This chain joins TRBV28 and TRBJ1-1; D remains ambiguous. CDR1 is MDHEN and CDR2 is SYDVKM in the germline V gene. V gave up 4 bases and J gave up 4 bases, with 16 bases separating them. The CDR3 length is 15 residues. CDR3 sequence: CASSSLWGAGTEAFF. The CDR3 nucleotides read TGTGCCAGCAGTTCGCTGTGGGGAGCGGGCACTGAAGCTTTCTTT.

The rearrangement links TRBV27 to TRBJ2-5; TRBD1 agrees at 9 bases. CDR1 MNHEY and CDR2 SMNVEV come from the germline V gene (reference sequence). This CDR3 is built from 15 residues. V trimming: 5 bases; J trimming: 3 bases; junction bases outside the gene matches: 7. CDR3 protein: CASSLPGQGKETQYF. CDR3 nucleotide sequence: TGTGCCAGCAGTCTCCCGGGACAGGGCAAAGAGACCCAGTACTTC.

As DNA, the CDR3 is TGTGCCAGCAGGGGGCCCGAGAGTAATACTCTCGATGGCTACACCTTC. This translates into CASRGPESNTLDGYTF. The chain uses TRBV7-9 and TRBJ1-2, with D tentatively TRBD1 (5 bases). CDR1 and CDR2 (germline): SEHNR, FQNEAQ (reference sequence). Trimming removed 6 bases at V and 6 bases at J, with 23 bases between. This CDR3 comprises 16 residues.

The CDR3 nucleotides are TGTGCCAGCAGTTTAGGGGGGGGGCGGGCAGATACGCAGTATTTT. Its protein product is CASSLGGGRADTQYF. This chain links TRBV6-6 with TRBJ2-3; perhaps TRBD2 as D (7 bases). Trimming pared 4 bases from V and 4 bases from J, leaving 15 bases between. CDR1 MNHNY and CDR2 SVGAGI come from the germline V gene (reference sequence). The CDR3 runs 15 residues.

The chain has TRBV2 and TRBJ1-4, with D unclear. Germline CDR1 reads SNHLY; CDR2 reads FYNNEI. This CDR3 is 15 amino acids long. V dropped 4 bases and J dropped 4 bases, with 13 bases sitting between them. In DNA, the CDR3 is TGTGCCAGCAGTGCGTCCGGGGTTGGTAATGAAAAACTGTTTTTT. It is translated as CASSASGVGNEKLFF.

Comments on this clone: This sample includes further DNA sequences coding for the same CDR3. The chain uses TRBV9 and TRBJ2-2; 10 bases align to TRBD2. CDR3 length: 16 amino acids. Germline CDR1 SGDLS, CDR2 YYNGEE. The V segment lost 0 bases and the J segment 7 bases; nucleotides outside the gene matches: 6. The CDR3: CASSVALAGVNGELFF. The CDR3 nucleotides are TGTGCCAGCAGCGTAGCGCTAGCGGGAGTGAACGGGGAGCTGTTTTTT.

This chain joins TRBV5-1 and TRBJ1-4, with a weak D call TRBD1 (6 bases). V lost 4 bases to trimming and J lost 4 bases, with 17 bases between them. The germline CDR1 and CDR2 sequences are SGHRS and YFSETQ. CDR3 length equals 16 residues. CDR3 sequence reads: CASSIGQLRGNEKLFF. In nucleotides, the CDR3 is TGCGCCAGCAGCATTGGACAGCTTAGGGGTAATGAAAAACTGTTTTTT.